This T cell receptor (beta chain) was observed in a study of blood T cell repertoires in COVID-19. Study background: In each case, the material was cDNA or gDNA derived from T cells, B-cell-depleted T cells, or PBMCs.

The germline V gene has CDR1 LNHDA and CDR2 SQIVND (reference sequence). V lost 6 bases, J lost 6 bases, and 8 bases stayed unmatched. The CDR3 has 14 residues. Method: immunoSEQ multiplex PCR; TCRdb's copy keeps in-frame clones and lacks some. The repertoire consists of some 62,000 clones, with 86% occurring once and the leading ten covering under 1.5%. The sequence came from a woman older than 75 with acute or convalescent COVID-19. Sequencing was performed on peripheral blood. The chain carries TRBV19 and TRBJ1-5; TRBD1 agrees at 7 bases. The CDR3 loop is CASSLTGRSQPQHF. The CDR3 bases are TGTGCCAGTAGCCTGACAGGGCGTAGTCAGCCCCAGCATTTT.